This T cell receptor (beta chain) appears in the sequencing data of a study of radiation and T cells in renal cell carcinoma. Noted time point: blood 4 weeks post-SBRT, at nephrectomy. Treatment specified: 15 Gy SBRT to primary tumor, nephrectomy 4 weeks later. The tumor was a clear cell renal cell carcinoma. Using immunoSEQ multiplex PCR, the repertoire was profiled, and TCRdb retains in-frame clones only, with some absent. Of approximately 170,000 clones in the sample, about 87% are singletons; the top ten hold roughly 12%. The CDR3 contains 16 residues. V gave up 0 bases and J gave up 6 bases, with 16 bases separating them. Germline V gene sequence: CDR1 MNHEY, CDR2 SVGAGI.

J is TRBJ2-3 and V is TRBV6-5, with D perhaps given as TRBD1 or TRBD2 (7 bases each). Source: blood, taken from a patient whose treatment included radiotherapy and nephrectomy. The sequence was obtained from a woman in her forties or fifties with renal cell carcinoma. The chain's CDR3 is CASSYSRGGSRDTQYF. The CDR3 region has the DNA TGTGCCAGCAGTTACTCCAGGGGGGGGAGTAGGGATACGCAGTATTTT.